Presented here are 4 T cell receptor beta chains from one specimen sequenced in a study of HIV-infected patients and healthy controls. Whole blood was used without fractionation, so all unsorted peripheral T cells were included. 450 to 600 ng RNA was reverse transcribed with alpha and beta constant-region primers. Alpha and beta chain libraries were made separately by chain-specific third strand synthesis with multiplexing indices. Each CDR3 protein is one row after TCRdb ran MiXCR on the 5' RACE reads. The sample carries roughly 25,000 distinct CDR3 sequences, roughly 7.9% recorded once. The sequenced sample was blood. These TCRs come from an adult in good health.

The genes are TRBV5-1 and TRBJ2-1, with 9 bases lining up with TRBD2. V gave up 4 bases and J gave up 4 bases; unmatched junction bases: 6. In germline, CDR1 is SGHRS, CDR2 YFSETQ. The CDR3 loop spans 15 amino acids. The CDR3 region has the DNA TGCGCCAGCAGCCCCGGGACTAGCAGATACAATGAGCAGTTCTTC. Translation: CASSPGTSRYNEQFF.

This clonotype was counted at least ten times. The rearrangement joins TRBV19 to TRBJ1-5; 10 bases align to TRBD1. Trimming cost V 9 bases and J 4 bases; bases outside gene matches: 6. Germline V lookup: CDR1 LNHDA, CDR2 SQIVND (reference sequence). The CDR3 is made up of 14 amino acids. CDR3 residues: CARTTGGWNQPQHF. The DNA of the CDR3 is TGTGCCAGAACGACAGGGGGCTGGAATCAGCCCCAGCATTTT.

This chain links TRBV29-1 with TRBJ2-7; D gene ambiguous. Trimming pared 4 bases from V and 2 bases from J, leaving 6 bases between. Germline V CDR1 and CDR2: SQVTM, ANQGSEA. The CDR3 is made up of 11 amino acids. This chain's CDR3 is CSVADTYEQYF. Written as DNA, the CDR3 is TGCAGCGTTGCGGATACCTACGAGCAGTACTTC.

This clonotype has ten or more counts. The chain carries TRBV30 and TRBJ2-3; TRBD2 matches at 8 bases. J gave up 2 bases and V 4 bases, and 11 bases lay outside the gene matches. Per germline, CDR1 GTSNPN and CDR2 SVGIG (reference sequence). The CDR3 is made up of 16 amino acids. The CDR3 DNA follows: TGTGCCTGGACCCCGGGACTAGTTCCGCTCACAGATACGCAGTATTTT. Translation gives CAWTPGLVPLTDTQYF.